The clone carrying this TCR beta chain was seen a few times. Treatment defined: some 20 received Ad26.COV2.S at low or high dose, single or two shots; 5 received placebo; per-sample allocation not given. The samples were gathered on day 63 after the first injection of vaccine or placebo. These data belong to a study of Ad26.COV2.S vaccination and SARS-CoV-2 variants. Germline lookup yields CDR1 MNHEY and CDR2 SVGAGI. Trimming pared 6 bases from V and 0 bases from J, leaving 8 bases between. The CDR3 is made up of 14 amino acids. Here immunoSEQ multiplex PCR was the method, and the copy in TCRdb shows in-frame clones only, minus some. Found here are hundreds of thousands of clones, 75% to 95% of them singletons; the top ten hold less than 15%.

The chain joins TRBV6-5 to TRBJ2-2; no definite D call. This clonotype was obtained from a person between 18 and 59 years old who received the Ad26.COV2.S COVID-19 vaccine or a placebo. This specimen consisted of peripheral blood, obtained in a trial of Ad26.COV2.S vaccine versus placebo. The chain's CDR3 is CASRTRSNTGELFF. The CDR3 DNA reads TGTGCCAGCAGAACGAGGTCGAACACCGGGGAGCTGTTTTTT.